The clone carrying this T cell receptor beta chain was recorded once. Antigen specificity is unknown. This entry belongs to a study of T cell responses to AZD1222 COVID-19 vaccine. Study summary: Whether given at about 4 or about 12 weeks, second doses were pooled. General study findings and limits: Donors were largely white British and mainly female; clonal diversity was possibly underestimated. At study baseline, merely a handful of AZD1222 recipients were seropositive. Vaccine-related CD4 TCRs covered spike, predominating at 160-218 and 743-854.

The CDR3 has 17 residues. V lost 3 bases and J lost 0, with 15 bases in between. The germline V gene encodes CDR1 PRHDT and CDR2 FYEKMQ (reference sequence). Clones were sequenced by immunoSEQ multiplex PCR, and TCRdb holds only the in-frame ones, with some missing. The table shows over 45,000 clones, with 70% to 90% occurring only once. The chain is built from TRBV13 and TRBJ1-3; D remains ambiguous. The receptor was derived from an adult in good health. Sequencing used peripheral blood, obtained on day 0 of AZD1222 vaccination. CDR3 nucleotide sequence: TGTGCCAGCAGCTTTTCGGGAGGTCCCAACTCTGGAAACACCATATATTTT. This gives the protein CASSFSGGPNSGNTIYF. Combining the CDR3 with reference TRBV13 and TRBJ1-3 gives the whole variable domain AAGVIQSPRHLIKEKRETATLKCYPIPRHDTVYWYQQGPGQDPQFLISFYEKMQSDKGSIPDRFSAQQFSDYHSELNMSSLELGDSALYFCASSFSGGPNSGNTIYFGEGSWLTVV.